This passage covers 11 T cell receptor beta chains from one sample sequenced in a study of blood T cell repertoires in COVID-19. Assay: immunoSEQ multiplex PCR; the TCRdb copy retains only in-frame clones and omits some. The sample lists 55,000 to 80,000 clones, approximately 85% seen once, with around 28% in the top ten. The sample comprised peripheral blood. All receptors derive from a man over 45 with acute or convalescent COVID-19.

V and J are TRBV6-5 and TRBJ2-7; 10 bases match TRBD1. With V trimmed by 6 bases and J by 5 bases, 4 bases remained unmatched. CDR1 MNHEY and CDR2 SVGAGI come from the germline V gene. This CDR3 contains 13 residues. DNA of the CDR3: TGTGCCAGCAGGTGGACAGGGGGTAACGAGCAGTACTTC. It encodes CASRWTGGNEQYF.

The chain has TRBV6-5 and TRBJ1-2; D is perhaps TRBD1 (5 bases). The CDR3 runs to 14 residues. V lost 6 bases, J lost 2 bases, and 13 bases lay in between. The germline V gene encodes CDR1 MNHEY and CDR2 SVGAGI. The CDR3 is CASRNPTENYGYTF. CDR3 DNA sequence: TGTGCCAGCAGAAATCCGACAGAAAACTATGGCTACACCTTC.

The chain uses TRBV11-2 and TRBJ2-2, with TRBD1 matching 8 bases. The CDR3 is 15 amino acids. V shed 5 bases and J 3 bases; nucleotides not matched to a gene: 5. Germline CDR1 SGHAT, CDR2 FQNNGV. The CDR3 protein is CASSTGQGYTGELFF. The DNA of the CDR3 is TGTGCCAGCAGCACCGGACAGGGATACACCGGGGAGCTGTTTTTT.

The chain uses TRBV5-1 and TRBJ1-3; D perhaps matches TRBD1 (6 bases). Trimming removed 0 bases at V and 4 bases at J, with 11 bases between. There are 15 residues in the CDR3. Germline lookup yields CDR1 SGHRS and CDR2 YFSETQ. The CDR3, as DNA: TGCGCCAGCAGCTTGGGTGGGACACCAGGAAACACCATATATTTT. Amino acid sequence: CASSLGGTPGNTIYF.

The chain uses TRBV7-3 and TRBJ1-2; no definite D call. Germline V lookup: CDR1 SGHTA, CDR2 FQGTGA. V lost 1 base and J lost 8, with 11 bases in between. This CDR3 spans 13 amino acids. This CDR3 reads CASSLNPGGGYTF. CDR3 in DNA: TGTGCCAGCAGCTTAAATCCGGGTGGAGGCTACACCTTC.

The chain employs TRBV2 and TRBJ2-7; weak D call: TRBD2 (5 bases). The germline CDR1 and CDR2 sequences are SNHLY and FYNNEI. With 4 bases removed from V and 7 bases from J, the gap between germline ends came to 5 bases. The CDR3 loop spans 10 amino acids. The CDR3 sequence: CASSAGEQYF. CDR3 nucleotide sequence: TGTGCCAGCAGTGCGGGAGAGCAGTACTTC.

The V and J genes are TRBV4-1 and TRBJ2-2; D is unclear. The V end was cut by 0 bases, the J end by 1 base, with 12 bases between. Germline lookup yields CDR1 MGHRA and CDR2 YSYEKL. The CDR3 runs 17 residues. The CDR3 DNA follows: TGCGCCAGCAGCCAAGATGTAGAGAGGCAGAACACCGGGGAGCTGTTTTTT. Protein sequence: CASSQDVERQNTGELFF.

The V gene is TRBV5-5, the J gene TRBJ2-3, with TRBD2 matching 7 bases. Germline CDR1 and CDR2: SGHKS and YYEKEE (reference sequence). The CDR3 is made up of 15 amino acids. J lost 3 bases, V lost 2 bases, and 6 bases had no gene match. Here the CDR3 reads CASSFGGKRTDTQYF. CDR3 bases: TGTGCCAGCAGCTTCGGGGGGAAAAGGACAGATACGCAGTATTTT.

V is TRBV12-3 or TRBV12-4 and J is TRBJ1-1, with unresolved D. The length of the CDR3 is 12 residues. V lost 7 bases to trimming and J lost 5 bases, with 11 bases between them. Here the CDR3 reads CASNSLRTEAFF. CDR3 bases: TGTGCCAGCAACTCCCTCCGGACTGAAGCTTTCTTT.

The chain has TRBV7-9 and TRBJ1-4; the D gene is possibly TRBD1 (6 bases). This CDR3 has 14 residues. The V end lost 5 bases, the J end lost 6 bases, and 13 bases lay between the germline ends. Per the germline V gene, CDR1 is SEHNR and CDR2 is FQNEAQ (reference sequence). CDR3 amino acids: CASSRDNGHEKLFF. CDR3 nucleotide sequence: TGTGCCAGCAGCCGGGACAACGGTCATGAAAAACTGTTTTTT. Full variable domain (outside the CDR3, taken from reference TRBV7-9 and TRBJ1-4): DTGVSQNPRHKITKRGQNVTFRCDPISEHNRLYWYRQTLGQGPEFLTYFQNEAQLEKSRLLSDRFSAERPKGSFSTLEIQRTEQGDSAMYLCASSRDNGHEKLFFGSGTQLSVL.

The rearrangement uses TRBV9 and TRBJ1-2; no clear D. CDR1 is SGDLS, CDR2 YYNGEE, per germline. This CDR3 has 14 residues. The ends were cut back, 4 bases at V and 7 bases at J, with 17 bases in the middle. The CDR3: CASSPAGRRGGYTF. The CDR3 region has the DNA TGTGCCAGCAGCCCAGCGGGGAGGCGCGGTGGCTACACCTTC.